Below, 25 T cell receptor beta chains from the same sample are listed, as sequenced in a study of blood T cell repertoires in COVID-19. Using immunoSEQ multiplex PCR, the repertoire was profiled, and TCRdb retains in-frame clones only, with some absent. Altogether about 300,000 clones are present, 85% to 90% being singletons, with the ten largest covering less than 2%. Sample: peripheral blood. The receptors were sampled from a woman aged 25-40 years with COVID-19, enrolled during active disease.

The chain has TRBV6-1 and TRBJ2-2; no reliable D call. CDR1 and CDR2 (germline): MNHNS, SASEGT. V lost 2 bases, J lost 3 bases, and 10 bases lay in between. The CDR3 consists of 15 residues. The CDR3 nucleotides are TGTGCCAGCAGTGAATCAGGTCGACACACCGGGGAGCTGTTTTTT. Translating it yields CASSESGRHTGELFF.

The chain's CDR3 is CSVGLAGDSTNEQFF. DNA of the CDR3: TGCAGCGTGGGACTAGCGGGGGACTCTACCAATGAGCAGTTCTTC. The V call is TRBV29-1, the J call TRBJ2-1, with 14 bases aligning to TRBD2. Germline values: CDR1 SQVTM, CDR2 ANQGSEA. The CDR3 consists of 15 residues. V shed 6 bases and J 6 bases; nucleotides not matched to a gene: 7.

The V gene is TRBV3-1 (or the pseudogene TRBV3-2), the J gene TRBJ1-2, with 12 bases that match TRBD1. This CDR3 spans 19 amino acids. With V trimmed by 1 base and J by 3 bases, 12 bases remained unmatched. Germline V gives CDR1 LGHDT, CDR2 YNNKEL (reference sequence). The CDR3 DNA follows: TGTGCCAGCAGCCAAGTCTTGGGACAGGGGGCCCGTGGGGACTATGGCTACACCTTC. Its protein product is CASSQVLGQGARGDYGYTF.

The chain is built from TRBV7-8 and TRBJ2-3; 11 nucleotides match TRBD2. This CDR3 comprises 17 residues. Germline-derived CDR1 and CDR2 are SGHVS and FQNEAQ. Trimming removed 0 bases from V and 5 bases from J; junction bases left unmatched: 7. This chain's CDR3 is CASSLAMLAGGLDTQYF. CDR3 nucleotides: TGTGCCAGCAGCTTAGCGATGCTAGCGGGGGGCCTAGATACGCAGTATTTT. Full variable domain (remainder filled in from reference TRBV7-8 and TRBJ2-3): GAGVSQSPRYKVAKRGQDVALRCDPISGHVSLFWYQQALGQGPEFLTYFQNEAQLDKSGLPSDRFFAERPEGSVSTLKIQRTQQEDSAVYLCASSLAMLAGGLDTQYFGPGTRLTVL.

This clone was detected only a few times. This chain joins TRBV6-5 and TRBJ1-5; no clear D. This CDR3 comprises 13 residues. The V and J ends lost 5 bases and 4 bases respectively, with 9 bases between them. Looked up from germline, CDR1 is MNHEY and CDR2 is SVGAGI. The chain's CDR3 is CASSRLQNQPQHF. In DNA, the CDR3 is TGTGCCAGCAGTCGACTCCAGAATCAGCCCCAGCATTTT.

The table lists this clone with a few counts. The junction departs from the called germline gene at one end, perhaps through a read error. The chain is built from TRBV19 and TRBJ1-6, with 7 bases identical to TRBD1. This CDR3 is 13 amino acids long. Germline V gene sequence: CDR1 LNHDA, CDR2 SQIVND (reference sequence). The CDR3 DNA is TGTGCTAGTACTGCAGGGGGGTATTCACCCCTCCACTTT. Translation gives CASTAGGYSPLHF.

V gene TRBV4-1 combines with J gene TRBJ2-3, with 9 bases identical to TRBD2. V lost 3 bases and J lost 4; bases outside the gene matches: 11. This CDR3 has 17 amino acids. Germline loops: CDR1 MGHRA, CDR2 YSYEKL. The CDR3 reads CASSHPLRRGGPDTQYF. The CDR3 bases are TGCGCCAGCAGCCATCCCCTCAGGCGGGGGGGCCCAGATACGCAGTATTTT.

This chain links TRBV9 with TRBJ1-1, with 7 bases that match TRBD1. From germline, CDR1 is SGDLS and CDR2 YYNGEE. The CDR3 is 12 amino acids. Trimming cost V 3 bases and J 6 bases; bases outside gene matches: 2. DNA of the CDR3: TGTGCCAGCAGCGCAGGGACAGCTGAAGCTTTCTTT. As protein: CASSAGTAEAFF.

The chain links TRBV18 to TRBJ2-3; 11 bases match TRBD1. Germline V CDR1 and CDR2: KGHSH, LQKENI. The length of the CDR3 is 15 residues. Trimming removed 3 bases from V and 6 bases from J; junction bases left unmatched: 5. The CDR3, as DNA: TGTGCCAGCTCACCCGGGACAGGGGGTTTCGATACGCAGTATTTT. This gives the protein CASSPGTGGFDTQYF.

The V gene is TRBV2, the J gene TRBJ1-2; 7 bases align to TRBD1. Trimming removed 3 bases from V and 4 bases from J; junction bases left unmatched: 11. Per germline, CDR1 SNHLY and CDR2 FYNNEI. This CDR3 has 16 residues. The CDR3 nucleotides are TGTGCCAGCAGTGAGTGGCCTAGGGACAGCGTCTATGGCTACACCTTC. This codes for CASSEWPRDSVYGYTF. The whole variable domain, remainder taken from reference TRBV2 and TRBJ1-2, is EPEVTQTPSHQVTQMGQEVILRCVPISNHLYFYWYRQILGQKVEFLVSFYNNEISEKSEIFDDQFSVERPDGSNFTLKIRSTKLEDSAMYFCASSEWPRDSVYGYTFGSGTRLTVV.

The chain employs TRBV19 and TRBJ1-5, with D hard to call. Germline loops: CDR1 LNHDA, CDR2 SQIVND (reference sequence). Trimming took 3 bases from V and 5 from J, leaving 11 bases between them. The CDR3 loop spans 14 amino acids. For the CDR3, the DNA is TGTGCCAGTAGTATTGATCAGATCTATCAGCCCCAGCATTTT. Residues: CASSIDQIYQPQHF.

This rearrangement joins TRBV6-6 to TRBJ2-3; D ambiguous. Germline CDR1 is MNHNY and CDR2 is SVGAGI (reference sequence). V lost 4 bases, J lost 4 bases, and 6 bases lay in between. This CDR3 is built from 12 residues. The CDR3 region is CASSSQPDTQYF. In nucleotides, the CDR3 is TGTGCCAGCAGTTCACAACCAGATACGCAGTATTTT.

The gene calls are TRBV3-1 (or the pseudogene TRBV3-2) and TRBJ2-6, with 7 bases identical to TRBD1. The CDR3 has 19 amino acids. After removal of 3 bases from V and 3 bases from J, the junction contained 14 bases not matched to a gene. Germline CDR1 reads LGHDT; CDR2 reads YNNKEL (reference sequence). DNA for the CDR3: TGTGCCAGCAGCCACCCCTCACCCACCCAGGGGGTTGGGGCCAACGTCCTGACTTTC. This sequence encodes CASSHPSPTQGVGANVLTF.

This clone was observed a single time. The chain joins TRBV10-3 to TRBJ2-5; D unresolved. V lost 6 bases and J lost 3, with 8 bases in between. CDR1 ENHRY and CDR2 SYGVKD come from the germline V gene. CDR3 length equals 12 residues. CDR3 in amino acids: CAIRDLEETQYF. The CDR3 DNA reads TGTGCCATCAGAGACCTAGAAGAGACCCAGTACTTC.

V gene TRBV19 combines with J gene TRBJ1-1, with TRBD1 as a possible D gene (6 bases). CDR1 is LNHDA and CDR2 is SQIVND in the germline V gene (reference sequence). The CDR3 is 14 residues long. With 5 bases removed from V and 0 bases from J, the gap between germline ends came to 10 bases. For the CDR3, the DNA is TGTGCCAGTAGTGCCGGACAGTTGAACACTGAAGCTTTCTTT. Its translation: CASSAGQLNTEAFF. Looking up the rest from reference TRBV19 and TRBJ1-1 gives the full variable domain: DGGITQSPKYLFRKEGQNVTLSCEQNLNHDAMYWYRQDPGQGLRLIYYSQIVNDFQKGDIAEGYSVSREKKESFPLTVTSAQKNPTAFYLCASSAGQLNTEAFFGQGTRLTVV.

DNA of the CDR3: TGTGCCAGCAGCCCCAGTGAAAAACTGTTTTTT. This sequence encodes CASSPSEKLFF. The chain uses TRBV7-9 and TRBJ1-4; D remains unclear. Germline values: CDR1 SEHNR, CDR2 FQNEAQ (reference sequence). The CDR3 is 11 residues long. The ends were cut back, 5 bases at V and 7 bases at J, with 5 bases in the middle.

CDR3 loop: CAWSASGSSYNEQFF. The DNA of the CDR3 is TGTGCCTGGAGTGCTAGCGGGAGCTCCTACAATGAGCAGTTCTTC. The chain has TRBV30 and TRBJ2-1; 10 nucleotides align to TRBD2. V was pared by 1 base and J by 0 bases, with 0 bases of the junction left unmatched. CDR3 size: 15 residues. CDR1 is GTSNPN and CDR2 is SVGIG in the germline V gene (reference sequence).

The genes are TRBV30 and TRBJ1-2; D remains unclear. The CDR3 runs 11 residues. Germline V gene data show CDR1 as GTSNPN and CDR2 as SVGIG (reference sequence). Trimming stripped 1 base from V and 6 bases from J, with 6 bases between. Here the CDR3 DNA reads TGTGCCTGGAGTGGACTGGATGGCTACACCTTC. Amino acids: CAWSGLDGYTF.

The sample holds one count of this clone. The chain is built from TRBV3-1 (or the pseudogene TRBV3-2) and TRBJ2-1; D may be TRBD2 (6 bases). The CDR3 consists of 13 residues. Trimming stripped 4 bases from V and 3 bases from J, with 7 bases between. The germline V gene encodes CDR1 LGHDT and CDR2 YNNKEL (reference sequence). Written as DNA, the CDR3 is TGTGCCAGCAGCCCGACTAGCTACAATGAGCAGTTCTTC. It yields the protein CASSPTSYNEQFF.

The chain employs TRBV29-1 and TRBJ1-1, with 7 positions matching TRBD1. The CDR3 has 13 amino acids. V trimming: 7 bases; J trimming: 0 bases; junction bases outside the gene matches: 5. CDR1 and CDR2 (germline): SQVTM, ANQGSEA. CDR3: CSAWDSMNTEAFF. DNA for the CDR3: TGCAGCGCCTGGGACAGCATGAACACTGAAGCTTTCTTT.

The rearrangement joins TRBV19 to TRBJ1-5; D is possibly TRBD1 (5 bases). CDR3 size: 13 residues. V was pared by 5 bases and J by 3 bases, with 8 bases between. Germline V gene data show CDR1 as LNHDA and CDR2 as SQIVND (reference sequence). In nucleotides, the CDR3 is TGTGCCAGTAGTGTACAGGTCAATCAGCCCCAGCATTTT. It encodes CASSVQVNQPQHF.

V is TRBV27 and J is TRBJ1-3, with TRBD1 as a possible D gene (5 bases). Germline V gives CDR1 MNHEY, CDR2 SMNVEV (reference sequence). This CDR3 contains 17 residues. The V end lost 8 bases, the J end lost 4 bases, and 24 bases lay between the germline ends. Here the CDR3 reads CASAREEGGAEGNTIYF. As DNA, the CDR3 is TGTGCCAGCGCACGGGAAGAGGGAGGGGCTGAAGGAAACACCATATATTTT.

The J gene is TRBJ2-7, the V gene TRBV11-2, with 7 bases lining up with TRBD1. Trimming took 5 bases from V and 7 from J; bases not matched to a gene: 8. Germline values: CDR1 SGHAT, CDR2 FQNNGV. This CDR3 is built from 13 residues. The CDR3 DNA reads as TGTGCCAGCAGCGAGACAGGGCTGGGGGAGCAGTACGTC. Protein product: CASSETGLGEQYV.

The chain recombines TRBV2 with TRBJ1-1, with D hard to call. Trimming pared 7 bases from V and 3 bases from J, leaving 12 bases between. The length of the CDR3 is 13 residues. Germline V CDR1 and CDR2: SNHLY, FYNNEI. The CDR3 DNA is TGTGCCAGCATCCTCCGGGAGTACACTGAAGCTTTCTTT. It yields the protein CASILREYTEAFF. Full variable domain (outside the CDR3, taken from reference TRBV2 and TRBJ1-1): EPEVTQTPSHQVTQMGQEVILRCVPISNHLYFYWYRQILGQKVEFLVSFYNNEISEKSEIFDDQFSVERPDGSNFTLKIRSTKLEDSAMYFCASILREYTEAFFGQGTRLTVV.

CDR3 in DNA: TGTGCCAGCAGCTTAGAGAGGGACTCCCTCCTGCCCGGGGAGCTGTTTTTT. Protein: CASSLERDSLLPGELFF. The chain recombines TRBV11-2 with TRBJ2-2; D may be TRBD2 (6 bases). Trimming left V 0 bases short and J 6 bases short, with 17 bases between. Germline CDR1 and CDR2: SGHAT and FQNNGV. This CDR3 is 17 amino acids long.